This is a list of T cell receptor beta chains from one sample in a study of neurological immune-mediated disorders. One entry per CDR3 protein results from TCRdb running MiXCR on the 5' RACE reads. Among about 74,000 distinct CDR3 sequences, roughly 5% were seen once, and the ten largest hold less than 7.5%. The specimen was PBMCs. These receptors all stem from a man younger than 35 with multiple sclerosis. CDR3s include the opening cysteine and the closing phenylalanine or tryptophan.

length | V | CDR3
15 | TRBV18 | CASSPPTGLGWEQYF
13 | TRBV27 | CASSLEGYNEQFF
12 | TRBV7-2 | CASSLEHNEQFF
13 | TRBV9 | CASSVGGIQPQHF
17 | TRBV5-1 | CASSRTVGQGAGNEQFF
14 | TRBV5-1 | CASSFTLSDTEAFF
14 | TRBV12-3/TRBV12-4 | CASSLEGGLGEAFF
15 | TRBV2 | CASRGLAGSFNEQYF
14 | TRBV20-1 | CSAKLAGSHYEQYF
15 | TRBV29-1 | CSVEFGLTNTGELFF
15 | TRBV27 | CASSLSPGRAETQYF
11 | TRBV12-3/TRBV12-4 | CAISLNYEQYF
17 | TRBV28 | CASSSASGGRVSNEQFF
12 | TRBV20-1 | CSASRGQYGYTF